The 18 T cell receptor beta chains reported below all come from one sample, sequenced in a study of cytomegalovirus exposure and HLA in healthy donors. Amplification used 60 Vbeta primers and 13 Jbeta primers. Clones were sequenced by immunoSEQ multiplex PCR, and TCRdb holds only the in-frame ones, with some missing. The sample shows around 70,000 clones, less than 80% of them seen only once. Sequences were obtained from PBMCs. The receptors derive from a woman between 40 and 55 years old in good health and CMV-seropositive.

Details on this clone: The germline gene is not matched at one end of the junction; a read error may be the cause. The chain couples TRBV5-1 to TRBJ1-1; TRBD1 agrees at 7 bases. CDR1 is SGHRS, CDR2 YFSETQ, per germline. The CDR3 has 15 residues. In DNA, the CDR3 is TGCGCCAGCAGTTTGGCCGGGACAGTGAACACTGAAGCTTTCTTT. Amino acids: CASSLAGTVNTEAFF.

The chain employs TRBV6-5 and TRBJ2-7; the D gene is possibly TRBD1 (6 bases). Germline V gives CDR1 MNHEY, CDR2 SVGAGI. This CDR3 comprises 13 residues. V was cut by 7 bases and J by 5 bases, with 15 bases left in between. CDR3 protein: CASKLQGGNEQYF. The CDR3 DNA reads TGTGCCAGCAAGCTACAGGGTGGAAACGAGCAGTACTTC.

The chain joins TRBV7-7 to TRBJ2-7, with TRBD2 as a possible D gene (5 bases). The germline V gene has CDR1 SSHAT and CDR2 FNYEAQ (reference sequence). Trimming left V 5 bases short and J 4 bases short, with 12 bases between. The CDR3 has 13 amino acids. Here the CDR3 DNA reads TGTGCCAGCAGCCCCGGAGGTCAATACGAGCAGTACTTC. It specifies CASSPGGQYEQYF.

The rearrangement joins TRBV2 to TRBJ1-2, with 7 bases matching TRBD1. CDR3 length: 15 residues. CDR1 is SNHLY and CDR2 is FYNNEI in the germline V gene. V lost 0 bases and J lost 2; bases outside the gene matches: 3. The CDR3 protein is CASSEAEGANYGYTF. DNA of the CDR3: TGTGCCAGCAGTGAAGCGGAGGGGGCCAACTATGGCTACACCTTC.

This rearrangement joins TRBV5-1 to TRBJ1-3; 7 bases agree with TRBD1. Germline CDR1 SGHRS, CDR2 YFSETQ. With V trimmed by 8 bases and J by 0 bases, 8 bases remained unmatched. The CDR3 totals 15 residues. The CDR3 loop is CASKQGTSSGNTIYF. The CDR3 DNA follows: TGCGCCAGTAAACAGGGGACGAGCTCTGGAAACACCATATATTTT.

V usage is TRBV30 and J usage is TRBJ1-1; 7 nucleotides line up with TRBD1. The V gene's germline CDR1 is GTSNPN and CDR2 SVGIG (reference sequence). V was clipped by 2 bases and J by 1 base; unmatched bases: 4. This CDR3 spans 14 amino acids. CDR3 amino acids: CAWSHGDRNTEAFF. DNA for the CDR3: TGTGCCTGGAGTCACGGGGACAGGAACACTGAAGCTTTCTTT.

This sequence joins TRBV27 and TRBJ1-2; 7 bases align to TRBD1. The CDR3 sequence is 12 residues long. Germline loops: CDR1 MNHEY, CDR2 SMNVEV (reference sequence). V lost 5 bases to trimming and J lost 7 bases; unmatched junction nucleotides: 4. The chain's CDR3 is CASSPSGGGYTF. The CDR3 nucleotides read TGTGCCAGCAGTCCCTCAGGGGGTGGCTACACCTTC.

The chain links TRBV2 to TRBJ1-6; D is undetermined. With 8 bases removed from V and 7 bases from J, the gap between germline ends came to 15 bases. The CDR3 runs 14 residues. Germline V lookup: CDR1 SNHLY, CDR2 FYNNEI. The chain's CDR3 is CASGVALANSPLHF. As DNA, the CDR3 is TGTGCCAGCGGTGTGGCCTTAGCGAATTCACCCCTCCACTTT.

This chain uses TRBV7-2 with TRBJ2-6; D not certain. Germline V gives CDR1 SGHTA, CDR2 FQGNSA. This CDR3 region has 14 residues. Trimming removed 3 bases at V and 0 bases at J, with 3 bases between. CDR3 bases: TGTGCCAGCAGCTTCGGCTCTGGGGCCAACGTCCTGACTTTC. Translation: CASSFGSGANVLTF.

The chain employs TRBV19 and TRBJ2-2, with D tentatively TRBD1 (6 bases). Germline-derived CDR1 and CDR2 are LNHDA and SQIVND (reference sequence). The CDR3 runs 15 residues. Trimming left V 3 bases short and J 8 bases short, with 16 bases between. CDR3 sequence: CASSIFSGGRGELFF. The CDR3 coding sequence is TGTGCCAGTAGTATCTTTTCTGGGGGCCGGGGGGAGCTGTTTTTT.

This clone has just a few counts. The V gene is TRBV2, the J gene TRBJ2-7; 8 nucleotides match TRBD1. Germline values: CDR1 SNHLY, CDR2 FYNNEI. Losses at the gene ends were 2 bases for V and 4 bases for J; bases not matched to a gene: 7. The length of the CDR3 is 15 residues. CDR3 coding DNA: TGTGCCAGCAGTGAATTGAGGACAGGGTTGTACGAGCAGTACTTC. Protein product: CASSELRTGLYEQYF. Drawing the rest from reference TRBV2 and TRBJ2-7, the complete variable domain is EPEVTQTPSHQVTQMGQEVILRCVPISNHLYFYWYRQILGQKVEFLVSFYNNEISEKSEIFDDQFSVERPDGSNFTLKIRSTKLEDSAMYFCASSELRTGLYEQYFGPGTRLTVT.

The chain couples TRBV18 to TRBJ2-5; 11 bases match TRBD1. There are 16 residues in the CDR3. Germline assignment: CDR1 KGHSH and CDR2 LQKENI. V shed 8 bases and J 5 bases; nucleotides not matched to a gene: 13. CDR3 sequence reads: CASPNQDRGQAETQYF. Written as DNA, the CDR3 is TGTGCCAGCCCCAACCAGGACAGGGGGCAGGCGGAGACCCAGTACTTC.

The chain has TRBV27 and TRBJ2-6; D may be TRBD1 (5 bases). Trimming shortened V by 2 bases and J by 2 bases, and 7 bases separated the two germline ends. Germline V gene lookup returns CDR1 MNHEY and CDR2 SMNVEV (reference sequence). The CDR3 spans 15 residues. The CDR3 reads CASSLKGAGANVLTF. DNA of the CDR3: TGTGCCAGCAGTTTAAAAGGGGCTGGGGCCAACGTCCTGACTTTC. Supplemented by reference TRBV27 and TRBJ2-6, the full variable domain reads EAQVTQNPRYLITVTGKKLTVTCSQNMNHEYMSWYRQDPGLGLRQIYYSMNVEVTDKGDVPEGYKVSRKEKRNFPLILESPSPNQTSLYFCASSLKGAGANVLTFGAGSRLTVL.

CDR3 sequence (DNA): TGTGCCAGCAGCGGGCAGGGGCGGAATCAGCCCCAGCATTTT. It specifies CASSGQGRNQPQHF. The rearrangement joins TRBV9 to TRBJ1-5, with D tentatively TRBD1 (6 bases). The V end was cut by 3 bases, the J end by 4 bases, with 11 bases between. There are 14 residues in the CDR3. The germline V gene encodes CDR1 SGDLS and CDR2 YYNGEE.

CDR3 nucleotides: TGTGCCGAGCTATCTCCGGGCTATGGCTACACCTTC. Translation: CAELSPGYGYTF. V and J are TRBV7-9 and TRBJ1-2; D is uncertain. CDR1 and CDR2 from the germline V gene are SEHNR and FQNEAQ (reference sequence). The CDR3 is made up of 12 amino acids. Trimming left V 11 bases short and J 4 bases short, with 14 bases between.

This sequence joins TRBV7-2 and TRBJ1-2, with D possibly matching TRBD1 (6 bases). Deletions cut 2 bases from V and 4 bases from J, with 14 bases between. The CDR3 is 15 residues long. Germline V gives CDR1 SGHTA, CDR2 FQGNSA. CDR3 DNA sequence: TGTGCCAGCAGCTTACTCCAGGGGTTCGGCTATGGCTACACCTTC. It translates to CASSLLQGFGYGYTF.

The gene calls are TRBV2 and TRBJ2-1; tentative D call: TRBD2 (7 bases). Per the germline V gene, CDR1 is SNHLY and CDR2 is FYNNEI. CDR3 length: 15 amino acids. Trimming took 9 bases from V and 4 from J, leaving 19 bases between them. The CDR3 DNA sequence: TGTGCCAGGACAAGAGGGGGAGGGGGGTACAATGAGCAGTTCTTC. Translating it yields CARTRGGGGYNEQFF.

This chain links TRBV7-9 with TRBJ2-3; the D gene is possibly TRBD2 (5 bases). Germline V gives CDR1 SEHNR, CDR2 FQNEAQ (reference sequence). V lost 4 bases, J lost 0 bases, and 11 bases lay in between. This CDR3 is 15 amino acids long. CDR3 DNA sequence: TGTGCCAGCAGCTCCGGGCGGAGGAGCACAGATACGCAGTATTTT. Encoded protein: CASSSGRRSTDTQYF.